This T cell receptor beta chain comes out of a study of cytomegalovirus exposure and HLA in healthy donors. Study outcomes and limitations: The classifier reportedly diagnosed cytomegalovirus status with high specificity and sensitivity. HLA allele associations emerged for about 16,000 TCR beta sequences in a later analysis, at 0.05 false discovery rate. Fewer N-insertions (relative to the approximately 700-donor mean) were reportedly seen in an Asian-associated ancestry cluster in a later analysis. In vitro confirmation showed three CMV-associated chains to be CMV antigen specific.

CDR3 length equals 16 residues. Germline V gene sequence: CDR1 SEHNR, CDR2 FQNEAQ (reference sequence). 13 Jbeta primers and 60 Vbeta primers were used for the PCR. Profiling relied on immunoSEQ multiplex PCR, and the TCRdb table lists in-frame clones only, not all of them. The sample comprises 95,000 to 150,000 clones, 75% to 85% of which are singletons, and more than 3% rests with the top ten. Turning to this clone: Its antigen is not identified. At one of its ends the junction is not consistent with the germline gene, which may arise from a read error.

The chain recombines TRBV7-9 with TRBJ2-6, with unresolved D. This clonotype was sampled from a man between 40 and 49 years old in good health and CMV-seronegative. The sample comprised PBMCs. The CDR3 loop reads CSSSPLPTAGANVLTF. DNA for the CDR3: TGTTCCAGCAGCCCCTTACCGACTGCTGGGGCCAACGTCCTGACTTTC.